This T cell receptor (beta chain) was documented in a study of blood T cell repertoires in COVID-19. Study details: The samples span acute and convalescent COVID-19 from the United States, Italy and Spain. In each case, the material was cDNA or gDNA derived from T cells, B-cell-depleted T cells, or PBMCs.

The CDR3 consists of 14 residues. The germline V gene has CDR1 SGDLS and CDR2 YYNGEE. V was shortened by 2 bases and J by 10 bases, with 13 bases between the two germline ends. The method was immunoSEQ multiplex PCR; TCRdb's version includes in-frame clones alone and lacks a portion of them. The table shows 350,000 or so clones, with 89% occurring only once. The sample consisted of peripheral blood. This TCR was sampled from a woman in her fifties or sixties with COVID-19, enrolled during active disease. This rearrangement joins TRBV9 to TRBJ1-6, with TRBD1 as a possible D gene (6 bases). Written as DNA, the CDR3 is TGTGCCAGCAGCGTTTCGGGGGGCCCCTCACCCCTCCACTTT. It yields the protein CASSVSGGPSPLHF.